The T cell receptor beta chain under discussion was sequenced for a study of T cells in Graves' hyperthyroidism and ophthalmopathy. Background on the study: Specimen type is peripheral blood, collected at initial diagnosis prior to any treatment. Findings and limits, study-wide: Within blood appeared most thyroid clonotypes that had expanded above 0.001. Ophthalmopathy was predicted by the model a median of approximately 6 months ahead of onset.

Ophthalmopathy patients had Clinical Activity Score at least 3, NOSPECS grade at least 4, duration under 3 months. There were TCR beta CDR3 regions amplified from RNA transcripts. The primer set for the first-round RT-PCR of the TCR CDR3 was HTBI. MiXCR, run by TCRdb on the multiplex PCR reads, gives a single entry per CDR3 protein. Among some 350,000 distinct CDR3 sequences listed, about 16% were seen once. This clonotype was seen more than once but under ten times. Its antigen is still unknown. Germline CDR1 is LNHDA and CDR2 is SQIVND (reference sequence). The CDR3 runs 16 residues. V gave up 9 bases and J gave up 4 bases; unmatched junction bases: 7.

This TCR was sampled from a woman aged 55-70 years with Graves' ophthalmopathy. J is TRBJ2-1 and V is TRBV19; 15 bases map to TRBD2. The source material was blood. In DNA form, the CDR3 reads TGTGCCAGCACCGGGACTAGCGGGAGGCGATACAATGAGCAGTTCTTC. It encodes CASTGTSGRRYNEQFF. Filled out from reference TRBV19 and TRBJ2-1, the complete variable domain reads DGGITQSPKYLFRKEGQNVTLSCEQNLNHDAMYWYRQDPGQGLRLIYYSQIVNDFQKGDIAEGYSVSREKKESFPLTVTSAQKNPTAFYLCASTGTSGRRYNEQFFGPGTRLTVL.